A single T cell receptor (beta chain) is shown here with its context. The antigen is undetermined. This entry comes from a study of cytomegalovirus exposure and HLA in healthy donors. The study, taken as a whole, reports: An analysis was carried out later, and it reportedly showed fewer N-insertions in an Asian-associated ancestry cluster than the approximately 610-donor mean.

This CDR3 comprises 13 residues. Trimming pared 5 bases from V and 3 bases from J, leaving 10 bases between. Germline V gene lookup returns CDR1 PRHDT and CDR2 FYEKMQ (reference sequence). The PCR ran on 60 Vbeta and 13 Jbeta primers. Only in-frame clones appear in the TCRdb table, and some are missing; sequencing was by immunoSEQ multiplex PCR. Here the sample spans just under 80,000 clones, roughly 78% being singletons. The chain couples TRBV13 to TRBJ1-1; tentative D call: TRBD1 (6 bases). The TCR originated in a man aged 35 to 55 in good health and CMV-seronegative. What was sequenced was PBMCs. In DNA form, the CDR3 reads TGTGCCAGCAGCGAGGGGGGGTACACTGAAGCTTTCTTT. Encoded protein: CASSEGGYTEAFF.